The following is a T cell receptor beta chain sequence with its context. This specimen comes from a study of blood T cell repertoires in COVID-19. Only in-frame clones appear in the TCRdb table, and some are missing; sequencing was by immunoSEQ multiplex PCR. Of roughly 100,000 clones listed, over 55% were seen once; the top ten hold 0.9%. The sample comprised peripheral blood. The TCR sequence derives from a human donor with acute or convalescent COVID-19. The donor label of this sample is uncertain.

CDR3 residues: CASSVQQGQSNTEAFF. The CDR3 nucleotides read TGTGCCAGCAGCGTACAACAGGGGCAGTCGAACACTGAAGCTTTCTTT. The chain combines TRBV7-2 with TRBJ1-1, with 7 bases fitting TRBD1. The CDR3 totals 16 residues. Germline CDR1 is SGHTA and CDR2 is FQGNSA. V lost 5 bases to trimming and J lost 1 base; unmatched junction nucleotides: 10.